This T cell receptor beta chain was sequenced in a study of T cells in Graves' hyperthyroidism and ophthalmopathy. Study-wide points: The model anticipated ophthalmopathy a median about six months pre-onset. Ophthalmopathy and stable hyperthyroidism were told apart by a 13 V-J model.

Amplified regions were TCR beta CDR3 sequences from RNA transcripts. HTBI primers were the set used in a first-round RT-PCR of the TCR CDR3. MiXCR was run by TCRdb on the multiplex PCR reads, yielding one entry per CDR3 protein. Among 550,000 to 700,000 distinct CDR3 sequences listed, 40% to 55% were seen once. Germline-derived CDR1 and CDR2 are SNHLY and FYNNEI. The CDR3 is 20 residues long. After removal of 4 bases from V and 4 bases from J, the junction contained 16 bases not matched to a gene. Exclusion followed for patients with uncontrolled infection, other autoimmune disease, pregnancy or lactation. Diagnoses were made from clinical symptoms, serum measures (thyroxine and TRAb), thyroid ultrasound and orbital computed tomography. As concerns this clonotype: What it recognizes is unknown.

This sequence originates from an adult woman with Graves' disease, either hyperthyroidism or ophthalmopathy (not recorded which). Sequences were obtained from peripheral blood or thyroid tissue (not recorded which). The rearrangement joins TRBV2 to TRBJ2-2; 12 bases match TRBD2. This CDR3 reads CASSVVGETLAGGGTGELFF. CDR3 sequence (DNA): TGTGCCAGCAGTGTTGTGGGGGAGACTCTAGCGGGAGGGGGCACCGGGGAGCTGTTTTTT.